These T cell receptor beta chains were read from a single sample in a study of blood T cell repertoires in COVID-19. Clones were read by immunoSEQ multiplex PCR, and TCRdb kept only the in-frame ones, dropping some. The sample gives some 240,000 clones, roughly 88% of which show up once; around 3% is in the top ten. Sample: PBMCs or T cells enriched from blood (not recorded which). The receptors were sampled from a woman aged 40 to 50 who had been exposed to COVID-19. Both conserved end residues are part of each CDR3. D genes are given only for firm matches. The size field is filled for only some rows; it gives once, few, many or a size class.

CDR3 protein,CDR3 DNA,clone size,D gene,J gene,V gene
CASRTSGGNEQFF,TGTGCCAGCCGGACTAGCGGGGGCAATGAGCAGTTCTTC,NA,TRBD2,TRBJ2-1,TRBV6-5
CASSPSVASGNTIYF,TGTGCCAGCTCACCGTCCGTGGCCTCTGGAAACACCATATATTTT,once,NA,TRBJ1-3,TRBV18
CASRLGTMNTEAFF,TGTGCCAGCAGGCTGGGGACTATGAACACTGAAGCTTTCTTT,NA,NA,TRBJ1-1,TRBV11-2
CASSRGSTEAFF,TGTGCCAGCTCGAGGGGGAGCACTGAAGCTTTCTTT,NA,NA,TRBJ1-1,TRBV9
CASSLGQVVYNEQFF,TGTGCCAGCAGCTTGGGACAGGTAGTTTACAATGAGCAGTTCTTC,NA,NA,TRBJ2-1,TRBV5-4
CASSLGRGTEAFF,TGTGCCAGCAGCTTGGGGCGGGGAACTGAAGCTTTCTTT,NA,NA,TRBJ1-1,TRBV5-1
CASGLGVQRLAGGNEQFF,TGTGCTAGTGGTTTGGGGGTCCAAAGACTAGCGGGAGGGAATGAGCAGTTCTTC,NA,TRBD2,TRBJ2-1,TRBV12-5
CASSQVDGGEGKLFF,TGCGCCAGCAGCCAAGTCGACGGGGGAGAAGGAAAACTGTTTTTT,NA,NA,TRBJ1-4,TRBV4-3
CASSGRSANTEAFF,TGTGCCAGCAGCGGGAGATCGGCTAACACTGAAGCTTTCTTT,NA,NA,TRBJ1-1,TRBV7-3
CASSQTTGPEAFF,TGCGCCAGCAGCCAAACGACAGGCCCTGAAGCTTTCTTT,NA,NA,TRBJ1-1,TRBV4-1
CASSLAEGLLVVGETQYF,TGTGCCAGCAGCTTAGCGGAGGGACTACTAGTCGTGGGGGAGACCCAGTACTTC,NA,TRBD2,TRBJ2-5,TRBV7-2
CASSLAGYGPNEAFF,TGCGCCAGCAGCTTGGCAGGGTATGGGCCCAACGAAGCTTTCTTT,NA,NA,TRBJ1-1,TRBV5-1
CASSLLPGYEQFF,TGTGCCAGCAGCTTACTCCCGGGGTATGAGCAGTTCTTC,NA,NA,TRBJ2-1,TRBV11-3
CASSQKTGTLYNEQFF,TGTGCCAGCAGCCAAAAAACCGGGACACTATACAATGAGCAGTTCTTC,NA,NA,TRBJ2-1,TRBV4-2
CASSEGGHTEAFF,TGTGCCAGCAGCGAGGGGGGGCACACTGAAGCTTTCTTT,NA,NA,TRBJ1-1,TRBV9
CASIPMAVGTEAFF,TGTGCCAGCATTCCGATGGCGGTTGGCACTGAAGCTTTCTTT,NA,NA,TRBJ1-1,TRBV5-8
CASSSTGFGNQPQHF,TGTGCCAGCAGTTCGACAGGTTTCGGGAATCAGCCCCAGCATTTT,NA,NA,TRBJ1-5,TRBV27
CASSRWTGGTLYSNQPQHF,TGTGCCAGCAGCCGCTGGACAGGGGGGACTCTTTATAGCAATCAGCCCCAGCATTTT,NA,TRBD1,TRBJ1-5,TRBV6-2/TRBV6-3
CASSLEGGWNTGELFF,TGTGCTAGCAGCTTAGAAGGGGGATGGAACACCGGGGAGCTGTTTTTT,NA,NA,TRBJ2-2,TRBV7-7
CASSPPAQAEAFF,TGTGCCAGCTCCCCCCCCGCGCAGGCTGAAGCTTTCTTT,NA,NA,TRBJ1-1,TRBV18
CASSLYRGSAYNEQFF,TGTGCCAGTAGTTTGTACAGGGGTTCTGCCTACAATGAGCAGTTCTTC,NA,TRBD1,TRBJ2-1,TRBV19
CASSLTGERNNEQFF,TGTGCCAGCAGCTTAACGGGAGAAAGAAACAATGAGCAGTTCTTC,NA,NA,TRBJ2-1,TRBV7-3
CASSLGSTSGGREQYF,TGTGCCAGCAGCTTAGGGTCGACTAGCGGGGGGCGAGAGCAGTACTTC,NA,TRBD2,TRBJ2-7,TRBV7-8
CASSLSPSRGYTF,TGTGCCAGCAGTTTAAGTCCATCGCGGGGCTACACCTTC,NA,NA,TRBJ1-2,TRBV12-3/TRBV12-4
CASSLDLAGGLVNEQFF,TGTGCCAGCAGCCTTGATTTAGCGGGAGGGCTTGTCAATGAGCAGTTCTTC,NA,TRBD2,TRBJ2-1,TRBV7-9
CASSISLAGASGGELFF,TGTGCCAGTAGTATAAGTCTAGCGGGAGCGAGCGGCGGGGAGCTGTTTTTT,NA,TRBD2,TRBJ2-2,TRBV19
CASSGIGTGWENTIYF,TGTGCCAGCAGTGGGATCGGAACAGGGTGGGAAAACACCATATATTTT,NA,NA,TRBJ1-3,TRBV28
CASSLSGYSGSTDTQYF,TGTGCCAGCAGCTTATCGGGCTATAGCGGGAGCACAGATACGCAGTATTTT,NA,TRBD2,TRBJ2-3,TRBV11-3
CASSLSGNYGYTF,TGTGCCAGCAGCTTGTCCGGGAACTATGGCTACACCTTC,NA,NA,TRBJ1-2,TRBV5-4
CASSRTASYGYTF,TGTGCCAGCAGTCGGACAGCGAGTTATGGCTACACCTTC,NA,NA,TRBJ1-2,TRBV6-2/TRBV6-3
CASSVSGQGFPGYTF,TGTGCCAGTAGTGTCTCGGGACAGGGTTTTCCTGGCTACACCTTC,NA,TRBD1,TRBJ1-2,TRBV19
CASSQGQNYGYTF,TGCGCCAGCAGCCAAGGACAGAACTATGGCTACACCTTC,NA,NA,TRBJ1-2,TRBV4-1
CASSATGAGATEAFF,TGTGCCAGCAGCGCGACAGGGGCTGGGGCCACTGAAGCTTTCTTT,NA,TRBD1,TRBJ1-1,TRBV9
CASSEDMTDTQYF,TGTGCCAGCAGCGAGGACATGACAGATACGCAGTATTTT,NA,NA,TRBJ2-3,TRBV9
CASSLFPGNTEAFF,TGTGCCAGCAGCTTGTTTCCAGGGAACACTGAAGCTTTCTTT,NA,NA,TRBJ1-1,TRBV5-6
CASSTESYRRAKPQHF,TGTGCCAGTAGTACCGAAAGCTACAGGAGGGCGAAGCCCCAGCATTTT,NA,NA,TRBJ1-5,TRBV19
CASSPWTGTSGRGNYNEQFF,TGTGCCAGCTCACCGTGGACAGGGACTAGCGGGAGGGGAAACTACAATGAGCAGTTCTTC,NA,TRBD2,TRBJ2-1,TRBV18
CASSIRETGYNSPLHF,TGTGCCAGTAGTATCCGGGAGACGGGATATAATTCACCCCTCCACTTT,NA,NA,TRBJ1-6,TRBV19
CAWSGQLNTEAFF,TGTGCCTGGAGTGGGCAGTTGAACACTGAAGCTTTCTTT,NA,NA,TRBJ1-1,TRBV30
CASSRDREQFF,TGTGCCAGTAGTAGGGACAGGGAGCAGTTCTTC,NA,TRBD1,TRBJ2-1,TRBV19
CASRSPGQGKERRFARDTGELFF,TGTGCCAGCCGTTCCCCGGGACAGGGGAAGGAGAGAAGGTTCGCCCGAGACACCGGGGAGCTGTTTTTT,NA,TRBD1,TRBJ2-2,TRBV27
CSVEEWDRGYGYTF,TGCAGCGTTGAAGAATGGGACAGGGGCTATGGCTACACCTTC,NA,TRBD1,TRBJ1-2,TRBV29-1
CASSYGGLAALNEQFF,TGTGCCAGCAGTTACGGGGGACTAGCAGCTTTAAATGAGCAGTTCTTC,NA,TRBD2,TRBJ2-1,TRBV6-6
CASSRLRGYTF,TGTGCCAGCAGCCGGCTGAGGGGCTACACCTTC,once,NA,TRBJ1-2,TRBV5-5
CASSLNYNQPQHF,TGTGCCAGCAGCTTGAACTACAATCAGCCCCAGCATTTT,NA,NA,TRBJ1-5,TRBV5-5
CASKTYRESNNQPQHF,TGCGCCAGCAAGACCTACAGGGAGAGTAATAATCAGCCCCAGCATTTT,NA,NA,TRBJ1-5,TRBV10-1
CASSSRRDRGPYSNQPQHF,TGTGCCAGTAGTTCCCGCCGGGACAGGGGACCTTATAGCAATCAGCCCCAGCATTTT,once,TRBD1,TRBJ1-5,TRBV19
CASKRTTSGGYNEQFF,TGTGCCAGCAAACGAACCACTAGCGGGGGTTACAATGAGCAGTTCTTC,NA,TRBD2,TRBJ2-1,TRBV27
CASSRGLAGVRLDTQYF,TGTGCCAGTAGTAGGGGACTAGCGGGAGTTAGGTTAGATACGCAGTATTTT,NA,TRBD2,TRBJ2-3,TRBV19
CASSLGRSAGGTDTQYF,TGTGCTAGCAGTTTAGGTCGTTCAGCGGGAGGCACAGATACGCAGTATTTT,NA,TRBD2,TRBJ2-3,TRBV7-7
CSARTANGELFF,TGCAGCGCCCGGACAGCAAACGGGGAGCTGTTTTTT,NA,NA,TRBJ2-2,TRBV29-1